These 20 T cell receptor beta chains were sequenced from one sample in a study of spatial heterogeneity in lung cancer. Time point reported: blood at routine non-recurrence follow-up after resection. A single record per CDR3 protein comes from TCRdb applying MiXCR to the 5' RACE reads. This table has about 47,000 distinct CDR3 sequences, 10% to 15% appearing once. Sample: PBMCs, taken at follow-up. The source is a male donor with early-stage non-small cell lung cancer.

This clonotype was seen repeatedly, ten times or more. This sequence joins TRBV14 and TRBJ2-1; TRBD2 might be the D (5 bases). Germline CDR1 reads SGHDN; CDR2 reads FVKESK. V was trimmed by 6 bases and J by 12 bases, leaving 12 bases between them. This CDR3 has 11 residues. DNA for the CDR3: TGTGCCAGCAGTCTGGGTGGGAGGCAGTTCTTC. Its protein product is CASSLGGRQFF.

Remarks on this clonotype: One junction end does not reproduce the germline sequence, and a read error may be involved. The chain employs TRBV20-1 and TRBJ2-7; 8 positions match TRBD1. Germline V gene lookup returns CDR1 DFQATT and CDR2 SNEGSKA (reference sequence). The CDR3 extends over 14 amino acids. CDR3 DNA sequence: TGCAGTTCAATCCAGGGGGCGCCGTCCTCCGAGCAGTACTTC. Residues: CSSIQGAPSSEQYF.

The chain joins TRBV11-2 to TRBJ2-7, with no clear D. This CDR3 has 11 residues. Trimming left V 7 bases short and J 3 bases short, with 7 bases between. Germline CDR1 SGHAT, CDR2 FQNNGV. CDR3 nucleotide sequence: TGTGCCAGCAACGCTTACTACGAGCAGTACTTC. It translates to CASNAYYEQYF.

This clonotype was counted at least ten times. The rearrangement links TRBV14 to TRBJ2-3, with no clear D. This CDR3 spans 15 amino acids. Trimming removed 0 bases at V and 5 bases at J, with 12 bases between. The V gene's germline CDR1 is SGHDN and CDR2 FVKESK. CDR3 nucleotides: TGTGCCAGCAGCCAAGACATCAGAGCCCGAGATACGCAGTATTTT. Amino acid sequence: CASSQDIRARDTQYF. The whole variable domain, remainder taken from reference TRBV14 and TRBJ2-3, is EAGVTQFPSHSVIEKGQTVTLRCDPISGHDNLYWYRRVMGKEIKFLLHFVKESKQDESGMPNNRFLAERTGGTYSTLKVQPAELEDSGVYFCASSQDIRARDTQYFGPGTRLTVL.

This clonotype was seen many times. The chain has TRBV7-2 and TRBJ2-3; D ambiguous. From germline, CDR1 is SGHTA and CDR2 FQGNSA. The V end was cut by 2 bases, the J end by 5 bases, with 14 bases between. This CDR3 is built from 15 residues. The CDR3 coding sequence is TGTGCCAGCAGCTTACGCGGTGGGAATGTAGATACGCAGTATTTT. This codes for CASSLRGGNVDTQYF.

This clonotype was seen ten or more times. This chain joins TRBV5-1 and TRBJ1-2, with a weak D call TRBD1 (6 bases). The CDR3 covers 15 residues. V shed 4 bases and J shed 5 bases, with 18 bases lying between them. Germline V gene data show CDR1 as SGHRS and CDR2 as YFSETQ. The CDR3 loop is CASSIQGRGNYGYTF. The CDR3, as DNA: TGCGCCAGCAGCATACAGGGAAGGGGAAATTATGGCTACACCTTC.

The CDR3 DNA sequence: TGTGCCAGCAGCTTAGATCCGACAGGGGGCGAAGAGACCCAGTACTTC. Translating gives CASSLDPTGGEETQYF. This chain connects TRBV7-2 to TRBJ2-5, with 10 bases matching TRBD1. J was trimmed by 3 bases and V by 1 base; bases with no gene match: 5. Per the germline V gene, CDR1 is SGHTA and CDR2 is FQGNSA. The CDR3 extends over 16 amino acids.

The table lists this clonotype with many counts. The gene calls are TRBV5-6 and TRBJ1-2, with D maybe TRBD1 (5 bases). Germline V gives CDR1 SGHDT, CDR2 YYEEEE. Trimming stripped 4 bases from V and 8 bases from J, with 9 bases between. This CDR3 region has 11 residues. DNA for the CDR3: TGTGCCAGCAGCCTACAGGTCGGCTACACCTTC. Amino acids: CASSLQVGYTF.

This chain's CDR3 is CAWGQEGQFF. The CDR3 bases are TGTGCCTGGGGGCAGGAAGGGCAGTTCTTC. The genes are TRBV30 and TRBJ2-1; D is undetermined. The V gene lost 5 bases and the J gene lost 12 bases, with 11 bases spanning the gap. The CDR3 runs to 10 residues. Germline V gives CDR1 GTSNPN, CDR2 SVGIG (reference sequence).

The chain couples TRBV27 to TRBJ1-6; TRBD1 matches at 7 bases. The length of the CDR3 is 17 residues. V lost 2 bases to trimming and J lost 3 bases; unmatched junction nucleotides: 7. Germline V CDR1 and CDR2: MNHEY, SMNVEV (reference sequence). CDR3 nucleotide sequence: TGTGCCAGCAGTTTACCGACAGGGCGGGGCTATAATTCACCCCTCCACTTT. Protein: CASSLPTGRGYNSPLHF.

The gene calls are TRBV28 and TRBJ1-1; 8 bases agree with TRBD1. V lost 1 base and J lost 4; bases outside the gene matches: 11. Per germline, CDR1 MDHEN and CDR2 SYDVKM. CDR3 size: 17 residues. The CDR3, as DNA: TGTGCCAGCAGTTTATTCGGAGGGGGACAGGAAATCACTGAAGCTTTCTTT. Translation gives CASSLFGGGQEITEAFF.

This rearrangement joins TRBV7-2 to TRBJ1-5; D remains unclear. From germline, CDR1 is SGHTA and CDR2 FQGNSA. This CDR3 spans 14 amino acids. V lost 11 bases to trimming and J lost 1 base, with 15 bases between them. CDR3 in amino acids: CASQEAKSNQPQHF. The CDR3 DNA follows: TGTGCCTCCCAGGAGGCCAAGAGCAATCAGCCCCAGCATTTT.

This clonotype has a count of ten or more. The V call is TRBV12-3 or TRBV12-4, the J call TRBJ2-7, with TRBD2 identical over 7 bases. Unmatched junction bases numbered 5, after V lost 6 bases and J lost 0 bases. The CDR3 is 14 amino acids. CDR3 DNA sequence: TGTGCCAGCAGGGACTCTAGCGGCTCCTACGAGCAGTACTTC. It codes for CASRDSSGSYEQYF.

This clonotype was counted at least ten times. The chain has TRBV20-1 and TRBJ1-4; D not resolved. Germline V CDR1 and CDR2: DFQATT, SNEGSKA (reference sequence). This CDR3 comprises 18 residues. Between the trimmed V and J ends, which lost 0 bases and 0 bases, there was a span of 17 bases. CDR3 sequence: CSARDVAKPPTTNEKLFF. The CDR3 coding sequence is TGCAGTGCTAGAGATGTAGCCAAACCCCCCACAACTAATGAAAAACTGTTTTTT.

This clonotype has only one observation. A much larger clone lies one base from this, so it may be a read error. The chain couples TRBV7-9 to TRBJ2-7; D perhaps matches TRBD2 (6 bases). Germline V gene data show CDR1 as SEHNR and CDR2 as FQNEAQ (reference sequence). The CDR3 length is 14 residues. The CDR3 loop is CTSSLPGLPHEQYF. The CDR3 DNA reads TGTACCAGCAGCCTACCGGGACTTCCTCACGAGCAGTACTTC.

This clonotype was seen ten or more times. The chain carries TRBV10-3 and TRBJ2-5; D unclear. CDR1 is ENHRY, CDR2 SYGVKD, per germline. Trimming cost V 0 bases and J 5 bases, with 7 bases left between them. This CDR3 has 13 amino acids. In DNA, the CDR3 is TGTGCCATCAGTGAGTCGAGTGGGGAGACCCAGTACTTC. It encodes CAISESSGETQYF.

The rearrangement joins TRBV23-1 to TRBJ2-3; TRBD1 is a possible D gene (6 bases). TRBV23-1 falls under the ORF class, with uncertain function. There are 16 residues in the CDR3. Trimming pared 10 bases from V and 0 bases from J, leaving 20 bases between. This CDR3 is CATPPGTPLSTDTQYF. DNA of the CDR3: TGCGCCACTCCACCCGGGACACCTCTTAGCACAGATACGCAGTATTTT.

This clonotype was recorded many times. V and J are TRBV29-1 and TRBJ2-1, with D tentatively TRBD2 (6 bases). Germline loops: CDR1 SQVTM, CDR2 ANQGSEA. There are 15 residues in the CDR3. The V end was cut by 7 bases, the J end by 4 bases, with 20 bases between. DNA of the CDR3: TGCAGCGCTCGGGGGTCGGCTAGGGGATACAATGAGCAGTTCTTC. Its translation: CSARGSARGYNEQFF.

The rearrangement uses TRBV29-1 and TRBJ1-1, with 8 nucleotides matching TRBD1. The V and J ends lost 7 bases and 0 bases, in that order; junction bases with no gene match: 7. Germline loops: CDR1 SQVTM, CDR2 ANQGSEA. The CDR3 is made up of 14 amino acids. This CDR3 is CSARQGSVNTEAFF. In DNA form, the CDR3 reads TGCAGCGCCAGACAGGGGTCGGTGAACACTGAAGCTTTCTTT.

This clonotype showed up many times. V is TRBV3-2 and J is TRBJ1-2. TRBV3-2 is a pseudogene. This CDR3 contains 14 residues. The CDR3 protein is CASSQEGTAYGYTF. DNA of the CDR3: TGTGCCAGCAGCCAAGAAGGCACGGCCTATGGCTACACCTTC.